The 26 T cell receptor beta chains below were found in one sample sequenced in a study of blood T cell repertoires in COVID-19. Measured with immunoSEQ multiplex PCR; TCRdb has only the in-frame clones, and not every one. The data hold a few hundred thousand clones, with under 90% observed a single time. The sequenced sample consisted of peripheral blood. These receptors all stem from a woman aged 40-49 years who had recovered from COVID-19.

The CDR3 DNA reads as TGCGCCAGCAGCCACCGGGACAGGGGGCATAGTGAGCAGTTCTTC. It encodes CASSHRDRGHSEQFF. The chain has TRBV5-1 and TRBJ2-1; TRBD1 aligns across 12 bases. This CDR3 comprises 15 residues. The junction had 8 bases not matched to a gene; V was cut back by 4 bases and J by 9 bases. Germline V gives CDR1 SGHRS, CDR2 YFSETQ.

This clone was recorded at least ten times. CDR3 nucleotides: TGTGCCAGCAGTTTTGTAGCGTCCGAGCAGTACTTC. This encodes CASSFVASEQYF. The rearrangement joins TRBV6-2 or TRBV6-3 to TRBJ2-7; TRBD2 is a possible D gene (5 bases). The germline gives CDR1 MNHEY, CDR2 SVGEGT. The V end lost 4 bases, the J end lost 6 bases, and 10 bases lay between the germline ends. This CDR3 has 12 amino acids.

The chain uses TRBV14 and TRBJ1-4; 9 nucleotides align to TRBD1. Trimming removed 3 bases from V and 11 bases from J; junction bases left unmatched: 7. CDR3 length equals 14 residues. Germline-derived CDR1 and CDR2 are SGHDN and FVKESK. Written as DNA, the CDR3 is TGTGCCAGCAGCCACGCAGGGACAGGGAGGAAACTGTTTTTT. Protein: CASSHAGTGRKLFF.

The chain links TRBV11-2 to TRBJ1-5; D not certain. Germline lookup yields CDR1 SGHAT and CDR2 FQNNGV. The CDR3 extends over 14 amino acids. Between the trimmed V and J ends, which lost 5 bases and 2 bases, there was a span of 10 bases. The CDR3 DNA is TGTGCCAGCAGCCCCGGGAGGGGCAATCAGCCCCAGCATTTT. It yields the protein CASSPGRGNQPQHF.

This sequence joins TRBV7-8 and TRBJ2-6; 7 positions match TRBD1. Germline values: CDR1 SGHVS, CDR2 FQNEAQ. J gave up 2 bases and V 5 bases, and 15 bases lay outside the gene matches. The CDR3 sequence is 19 residues long. The CDR3 nucleotides are TGTGCCAGCAGCAAAGACAGGGACGCTTCTCCGGCTGGGGCCAACGTCCTGACTTTC. It is translated as CASSKDRDASPAGANVLTF.

This sequence joins TRBV10-3 and TRBJ2-5; 10 nucleotides align to TRBD1. CDR3 length: 13 amino acids. Germline CDR1 and CDR2: ENHRY and SYGVKD. V trimming: 10 bases; J trimming: 4 bases; junction bases outside the gene matches: 6. CDR3 sequence: CATETGGGETQYF. The DNA for the CDR3 is TGTGCCACCGAGACAGGGGGCGGAGAGACCCAGTACTTC.

The chain combines TRBV5-1 with TRBJ2-2, with 12 nucleotides matching TRBD2. Germline lookup yields CDR1 SGHRS and CDR2 YFSETQ. V was pared by 4 bases and J by 7 bases, with 8 bases of the junction left unmatched. The CDR3 length is 16 residues. The CDR3 sequence is CASSQTSGSLSGELFF. The CDR3 coding sequence is TGCGCCAGCAGCCAGACTAGCGGGAGCTTAAGCGGGGAGCTGTTTTTT.

This chain uses TRBV29-1 with TRBJ2-1; possible D gene TRBD2, 6 bases. The CDR3 extends over 15 amino acids. Germline loops: CDR1 SQVTM, CDR2 ANQGSEA. Trimming shortened V by 4 bases and J by 0 bases, and 13 bases separated the two germline ends. The CDR3 region has the DNA TGCAGCGTTGCGGGAGCAGCACCCTCCTACAATGAGCAGTTCTTC. Amino acids: CSVAGAAPSYNEQFF.

The chain has TRBV24-1 and TRBJ2-7; 9 nucleotides line up with TRBD2. The germline gives CDR1 KGHDR, CDR2 SFDVKD. The junction had 4 bases not matched to a gene; V was cut back by 2 bases and J by 3 bases. CDR3 length: 15 amino acids. CDR3 sequence (DNA): TGTGCCACCAGTGATTCGAGCGGGGGGTTCTACGAGCAGTACTTC. Amino acid sequence: CATSDSSGGFYEQYF.

This rearrangement joins TRBV14 to TRBJ1-2; TRBD1 agrees at 7 bases. Germline trimming cut 0 bases from V and 3 bases from J; bases unmatched to any gene: 4. Germline V gene sequence: CDR1 SGHDN, CDR2 FVKESK. The CDR3 runs to 15 residues. The CDR3 DNA reads TGTGCCAGCAGCCAAGACCCAGGGGGATACTATGGCTACACCTTC. It yields the protein CASSQDPGGYYGYTF.

Here the CDR3 reads CASSKGGGRVYGYGYTF. In DNA form, the CDR3 reads TGTGCCAGCAGCAAAGGGGGGGGCAGGGTTTATGGCTATGGCTACACCTTC. The rearrangement uses TRBV21-1 and TRBJ1-2. TRBV21-1 is described as a pseudogene. The CDR3 is made up of 17 amino acids.

This chain joins TRBV2 and TRBJ2-1; TRBD2 aligns across 8 bases. V lost 3 bases to trimming and J lost 7 bases; unmatched junction nucleotides: 5. CDR3 length: 14 amino acids. Germline V gene lookup returns CDR1 SNHLY and CDR2 FYNNEI. In nucleotides, the CDR3 is TGTGCCAGCAGTGACGGGAGGGCCGGGAATGAGCAGTTCTTC. This codes for CASSDGRAGNEQFF. Variable domain in full (rest from reference TRBV2 and TRBJ2-1): EPEVTQTPSHQVTQMGQEVILRCVPISNHLYFYWYRQILGQKVEFLVSFYNNEISEKSEIFDDQFSVERPDGSNFTLKIRSTKLEDSAMYFCASSDGRAGNEQFFGPGTRLTVL.

The chain employs TRBV5-3 and TRBJ2-5; no clear D gene. Being an ORF, TRBV5-3 has a function that is uncertain. The length of the CDR3 is 14 residues. V shed 3 bases and J shed 7 bases, with 16 bases lying between them. CDR3: CARSSEPDSRTQYF. The CDR3 DNA follows: TGTGCCAGAAGCTCTGAACCAGATTCCCGGACCCAGTACTTC.

The chain joins TRBV27 to TRBJ1-6; no clear D gene. The CDR3 sequence is 15 residues long. V lost 6 bases, J lost 0 bases, and 9 bases lay in between. Per germline, CDR1 MNHEY and CDR2 SMNVEV (reference sequence). The CDR3: CASSTLSSYNSPLHF. DNA for the CDR3: TGTGCCAGCAGCACGCTAAGCTCCTATAATTCACCCCTCCACTTT.

The rearrangement uses TRBV15 and TRBJ2-1; TRBD1 might be the D (6 bases). Trimming removed 0 bases from V and 2 bases from J, with 8 bases in between. The CDR3 runs 15 residues. Germline CDR1 and CDR2: LNHNV and YYDKDF (reference sequence). The CDR3 loop is CATSRDRGPYNEQFF. In nucleotides, the CDR3 is TGTGCCACCAGCAGAGACAGGGGCCCCTACAATGAGCAGTTCTTC. The variable domain in full, completed from reference TRBV15 and TRBJ2-1, reads DAMVIQNPRYQVTQFGKPVTLSCSQTLNHNVMYWYQQKSSQAPKLLFHYYDKDFNNEADTPDNFQSRRPNTSFCFLDIRSPGLGDTAMYLCATSRDRGPYNEQFFGPGTRLTVL.

As DNA, the CDR3 is TGTGCCAGTAGTCCTTTCAGACAGTTTTATAGCAATCAGCCCCAGCATTTT. Amino acid sequence: CASSPFRQFYSNQPQHF. The gene calls are TRBV19 and TRBJ1-5, with a tentative D call TRBD1 (5 bases). CDR3 length: 17 amino acids. CDR1 and CDR2 (germline): LNHDA, SQIVND (reference sequence). Trimming stripped 5 bases from V and 0 bases from J, with 17 bases between. The full variable domain, with the rest looked up from reference TRBV19 and TRBJ1-5, is DGGITQSPKYLFRKEGQNVTLSCEQNLNHDAMYWYRQDPGQGLRLIYYSQIVNDFQKGDIAEGYSVSREKKESFPLTVTSAQKNPTAFYLCASSPFRQFYSNQPQHFGDGTRLSIL.

The gene calls are TRBV9 and TRBJ1-6; TRBD1 might be the D (5 bases). V lost 0 bases and J lost 5, with 9 bases in between. The length of the CDR3 is 15 residues. Per the germline V gene, CDR1 is SGDLS and CDR2 is YYNGEE. The CDR3 sequence: CASSVVPTDNSPLHF. CDR3 DNA sequence: TGTGCCAGCAGCGTAGTTCCGACAGATAATTCACCCCTCCACTTT. The full variable domain, its missing parts supplied by reference TRBV9 and TRBJ1-6, is DSGVTQTPKHLITATGQRVTLRCSPRSGDLSVYWYQQSLDQGLQFLIQYYNGEERAKGNILERFSAQQFPDLHSELNLSSLELGDSALYFCASSVVPTDNSPLHFGNGTRLTVT.

This chain joins TRBV7-3 and TRBJ2-2; the match to TRBD1 covers 9 bases. The germline V gene has CDR1 SGHTA and CDR2 FQGTGA. V lost 0 bases, J lost 6 bases, and 11 bases stayed unmatched. The CDR3 runs 18 residues. In DNA form, the CDR3 reads TGTGCCAGCAGCTTAACGGGCTACAGGGGGCAAAGCGCCGGGGAGCTGTTTTTT. It codes for CASSLTGYRGQSAGELFF.

The chain recombines TRBV25-1 with TRBJ2-2; 15 nucleotides align to TRBD2. The length of the CDR3 is 17 residues. With 8 bases clipped from V and 5 bases from J, the junction kept 9 bases outside the gene matches. Germline CDR1 is MGHDK and CDR2 is SYGVNS. CDR3 sequence (DNA): TGTGCCAGCCCTGGACTAGCGGGAGGGAACCCAACCGGGGAGCTGTTTTTT. This codes for CASPGLAGGNPTGELFF.

The chain recombines TRBV11-2 with TRBJ2-5, with a weak D call TRBD2 (7 bases). This CDR3 spans 15 amino acids. The V and J ends lost 2 bases and 5 bases respectively, with 15 bases between them. Germline assignment: CDR1 SGHAT and CDR2 FQNNGV. As DNA, the CDR3 is TGTGCCAGCAGCTTATTCCAGGGGAGGGTGGAGACCCAGTACTTC. It is translated as CASSLFQGRVETQYF. Drawing the rest from reference TRBV11-2 and TRBJ2-5, the complete variable domain is EAGVAQSPRYKIIEKRQSVAFWCNPISGHATLYWYQQILGQGPKLLIQFQNNGVVDDSQLPKDRFSAERLKGVDSTLKIQPAKLEDSAVYLCASSLFQGRVETQYFGPGTRLLVL.

This chain connects TRBV5-1 to TRBJ2-4; TRBD2 might be the D (6 bases). The V end lost 5 bases, the J end lost 8 bases, and 17 bases lay between the germline ends. The CDR3 extends over 14 amino acids. In germline, CDR1 is SGHRS, CDR2 YFSETQ. CDR3 sequence: CASRPTERADIQYF. CDR3 coding DNA: TGCGCCAGCAGGCCGACCGAGCGGGCGGACATTCAGTACTTC. Together with reference TRBV5-1 and TRBJ2-4, the CDR3 gives the full variable domain: KAGVTQTPRYLIKTRGQQVTLSCSPISGHRSVSWYQQTPGQGLQFLFEYFSETQRNKGNFPGRFSGRQFSNSRSEMNVSTLELGDSALYLCASRPTERADIQYFGAGTRLSVL.

The rearrangement joins TRBV10-3 to TRBJ2-2; no clear D. Trimming took off 6 bases at V and 6 bases at J, with 8 bases between the two ends. This CDR3 has 12 residues. Germline V gene lookup returns CDR1 ENHRY and CDR2 SYGVKD. CDR3 amino acids: CAIRAIAGELFF. CDR3 nucleotide sequence: TGTGCCATCAGGGCAATTGCCGGGGAGCTGTTTTTT.

This chain connects TRBV7-8 to TRBJ2-3, with 9 positions matching TRBD2. The CDR3 extends over 19 amino acids. Trimming took 0 bases from V and 0 from J; bases not matched to a gene: 10. Germline CDR1 SGHVS, CDR2 FQNEAQ. The CDR3 here is CASSLASGRLFTSTDTQYF. The CDR3 bases are TGTGCCAGCAGCTTAGCTAGCGGGAGACTCTTTACTAGCACAGATACGCAGTATTTT.

The chain uses TRBV27 and TRBJ2-1, with TRBD2 as a possible D gene (6 bases). Germline values: CDR1 MNHEY, CDR2 SMNVEV (reference sequence). The CDR3 consists of 15 residues. CDR3 bases: TGTGCGGTGGGAGGCGGGACCCGCTCCTACAATGAGCAGTTCTTC. It specifies CAVGGGTRSYNEQFF.

The chain combines TRBV6-2 or TRBV6-3 with TRBJ2-2, with a weak D call TRBD1 (6 bases). Germline loops: CDR1 MNHEY, CDR2 SVGEGT. V shed 4 bases and J shed 3 bases, with 15 bases lying between them. This CDR3 has 16 residues. This CDR3 reads CASSSADRQDTGELFF. CDR3 DNA sequence: TGTGCCAGCAGTTCTGCAGACAGACAGGACACCGGGGAGCTGTTTTTT.

The CDR3 sequence: CASSALAGPTGELFF. The CDR3 DNA reads as TGTGCCAGCAGCGCACTAGCGGGGCCCACCGGGGAGCTGTTTTTT. The gene calls are TRBV7-2 and TRBJ2-2, with 10 nucleotides matching TRBD2. The germline V gene has CDR1 SGHTA and CDR2 FQGNSA. V trimming: 5 bases; J trimming: 4 bases; junction bases outside the gene matches: 4. The CDR3 is made up of 15 amino acids. Together with reference TRBV7-2 and TRBJ2-2, the CDR3 gives the full variable domain: GAGVSQSPSNKVTEKGKDVELRCDPISGHTALYWYRQSLGQGLEFLIYFQGNSAPDKSGLPSDRFSAERTGGSVSTLTIQRTQQEDSAVYLCASSALAGPTGELFFGEGSRLTVL.